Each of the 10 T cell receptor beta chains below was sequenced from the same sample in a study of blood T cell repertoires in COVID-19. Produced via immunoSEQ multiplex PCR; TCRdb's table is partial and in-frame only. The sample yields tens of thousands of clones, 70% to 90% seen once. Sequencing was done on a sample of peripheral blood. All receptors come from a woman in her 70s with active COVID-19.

Here the CDR3 reads CASSRQANTEAFF. The CDR3 nucleotides read TGTGCCAGCAGCCGACAGGCGAACACTGAAGCTTTCTTT. The chain recombines TRBV6-5 with TRBJ1-1; maybe TRBD1 (6 bases). CDR3 length equals 13 residues. Between the trimmed V and J ends, which lost 6 bases and 1 base, there was a span of 9 bases. Per germline, CDR1 MNHEY and CDR2 SVGAGI.

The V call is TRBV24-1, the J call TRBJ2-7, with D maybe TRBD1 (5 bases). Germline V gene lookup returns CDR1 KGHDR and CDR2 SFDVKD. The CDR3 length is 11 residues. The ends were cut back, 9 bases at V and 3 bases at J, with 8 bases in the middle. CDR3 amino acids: CATGDSYEQYF. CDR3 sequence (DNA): TGTGCCACCGGCGACAGCTACGAGCAGTACTTC.

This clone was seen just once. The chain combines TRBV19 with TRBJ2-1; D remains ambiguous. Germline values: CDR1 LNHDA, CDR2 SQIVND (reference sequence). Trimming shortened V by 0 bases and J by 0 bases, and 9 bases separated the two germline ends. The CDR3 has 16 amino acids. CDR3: CASSIESWSSYNEQFF. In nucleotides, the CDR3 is TGTGCCAGTAGTATAGAGAGCTGGAGCTCCTACAATGAGCAGTTCTTC.

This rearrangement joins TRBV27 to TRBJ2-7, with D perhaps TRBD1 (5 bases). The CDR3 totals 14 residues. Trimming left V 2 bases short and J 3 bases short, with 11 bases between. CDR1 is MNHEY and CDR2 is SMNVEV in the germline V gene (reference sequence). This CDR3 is CASSLRGDSYEQYF. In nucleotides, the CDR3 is TGTGCCAGCAGTTTACGCGGCGACAGCTACGAGCAGTACTTC.

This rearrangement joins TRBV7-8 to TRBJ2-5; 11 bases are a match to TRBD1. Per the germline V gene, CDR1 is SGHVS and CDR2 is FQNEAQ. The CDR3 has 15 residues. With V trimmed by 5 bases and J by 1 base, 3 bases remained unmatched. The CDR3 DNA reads TGTGCCAGCAGCCTAGGGACAGGGGGCCAAGAGACCCAGTACTTC. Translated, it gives CASSLGTGGQETQYF.

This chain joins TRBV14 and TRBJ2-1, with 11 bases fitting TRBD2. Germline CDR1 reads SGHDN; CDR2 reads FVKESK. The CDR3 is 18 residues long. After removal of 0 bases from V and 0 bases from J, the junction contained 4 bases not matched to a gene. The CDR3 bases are TGTGCCAGCAGCCAAGATCCTAGCGGGAGGAGCTCCTACAATGAGCAGTTCTTC. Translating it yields CASSQDPSGRSSYNEQFF.

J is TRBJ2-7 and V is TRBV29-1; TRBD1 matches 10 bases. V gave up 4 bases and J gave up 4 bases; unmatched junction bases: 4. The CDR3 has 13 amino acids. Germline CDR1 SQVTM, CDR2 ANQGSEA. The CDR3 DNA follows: TGCAGCGTTGTGGACAGGGGGATATACGAGCAGTACTTC. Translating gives CSVVDRGIYEQYF.

CDR3 amino acids: CASSPASGGLTDTQYF. CDR3 nucleotides: TGTGCCAGCAGTCCTGCGAGCGGGGGGCTCACAGATACGCAGTATTTT. This sequence joins TRBV28 and TRBJ2-3, with 9 bases fitting TRBD2. Germline V gene lookup returns CDR1 MDHEN and CDR2 SYDVKM. The CDR3 covers 16 residues. V lost 5 bases to trimming and J lost 2 bases; unmatched junction nucleotides: 8.

CDR3 loop: CASSVATSGTQYF. CDR3 bases: TGTGCCAGCAGCGTAGCTACGTCGGGTACGCAGTATTTT. The chain carries TRBV9 and TRBJ2-3; D is undetermined. Germline V gene data show CDR1 as SGDLS and CDR2 as YYNGEE. The germline V and J ends were trimmed by 0 bases and 8 bases, with 10 bases remaining between them. CDR3 length: 13 amino acids.

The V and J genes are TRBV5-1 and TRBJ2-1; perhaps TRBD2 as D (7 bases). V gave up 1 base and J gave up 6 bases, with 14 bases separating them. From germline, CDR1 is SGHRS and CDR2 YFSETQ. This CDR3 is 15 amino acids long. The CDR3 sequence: CASSLWGGAGNEQFF. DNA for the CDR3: TGCGCCAGCAGCTTGTGGGGGGGCGCTGGCAATGAGCAGTTCTTC.